Each of the 21 T cell receptor beta chains below was sequenced from the same sample in a study of cytomegalovirus exposure and HLA in healthy donors. The assay was immunoSEQ multiplex PCR, and TCRdb's table has in-frame clones only and misses some. The data hold 97,000 or so clones, with roughly 94% observed a single time. The sequencing sample was made of PBMCs. Every receptor here comes from a woman aged 18-29 years in good health and CMV-seronegative.

The gene calls are TRBV7-2 and TRBJ1-5; TRBD1 might be the D (6 bases). The CDR3 consists of 16 residues. The germline CDR1 and CDR2 sequences are SGHTA and FQGNSA. Trimming stripped 5 bases from V and 1 base from J, with 15 bases between. The CDR3 region is CASSLYRDRSNQPQHF. CDR3 DNA sequence: TGTGCCAGCAGCCTCTACAGGGATCGAAGCAATCAGCCCCAGCATTTT.

The chain is built from TRBV7-9 and TRBJ2-7; 14 nucleotides match TRBD2. CDR1 and CDR2 from the germline V gene are SEHNR and FQNEAQ (reference sequence). V was pared by 8 bases and J by 4 bases, with 7 bases of the junction left unmatched. The CDR3 covers 15 residues. The CDR3 DNA is TGTGCCAGCGGACTAGCGGGAGGTAGGGGGTACGAGCAGTACTTC. It translates to CASGLAGGRGYEQYF.

This clone has a single count. The chain is built from TRBV10-3 and TRBJ1-2; 7 nucleotides agree with TRBD1. The CDR3 length is 15 residues. Germline V gives CDR1 ENHRY, CDR2 SYGVKD. J gave up 2 bases and V 5 bases, and 8 bases lay outside the gene matches. The CDR3 region has the DNA TGTGCCATCAGTATCGACGGACAGGCAAACTATGGCTACACCTTC. Translated, it gives CAISIDGQANYGYTF.

The gene calls are TRBV19 and TRBJ1-5; D call uncertain. CDR1 and CDR2 (germline): LNHDA, SQIVND (reference sequence). This CDR3 is 13 amino acids long. V lost 3 bases to trimming and J lost 8 bases, with 11 bases between them. CDR3 amino acids: CASSMTIWEPQHF. DNA of the CDR3: TGTGCCAGTAGTATGACTATTTGGGAGCCCCAGCATTTT.

CDR3 sequence reads: CACGGRGNTEAFF. The CDR3 coding sequence is TGTGCCTGCGGGGGACGGGGGAACACTGAAGCTTTCTTT. The chain recombines TRBV30 with TRBJ1-1; D is perhaps TRBD1 (5 bases). Germline-derived CDR1 and CDR2 are GTSNPN and SVGIG (reference sequence). CDR3 length: 13 amino acids. V lost 6 bases to trimming and J lost 1 base, with 12 bases between them.

This clone appeared once. The V and J genes are TRBV30 and TRBJ2-1; weak D call: TRBD1 (6 bases). V lost 4 bases and J 7 bases, leaving 11 bases between the germline ends. Per germline, CDR1 GTSNPN and CDR2 SVGIG (reference sequence). CDR3 size: 12 residues. The CDR3 sequence: CAWIRGVNEQFF. The CDR3 nucleotides are TGTGCCTGGATCAGGGGTGTAAATGAGCAGTTCTTC.

The chain joins TRBV9 to TRBJ2-3, with 8 positions matching TRBD2. Per germline, CDR1 SGDLS and CDR2 YYNGEE. Trimming took 2 bases from V and 4 from J; bases not matched to a gene: 15. This CDR3 is 18 amino acids long. The CDR3 bases are TGTGCCAGCAGCGTTCTTTCGGGTACTAGCGGATCCCCAGATACGCAGTATTTT. It translates to CASSVLSGTSGSPDTQYF.

The chain uses TRBV2 and TRBJ2-7; 10 bases are a match to TRBD2. In germline, CDR1 is SNHLY, CDR2 FYNNEI. V lost 3 bases to trimming and J lost 0 bases; unmatched junction nucleotides: 2. The CDR3 totals 15 residues. This chain's CDR3 is CASSDWTSGSYEQYF. The DNA for the CDR3 is TGTGCCAGCAGTGACTGGACTAGCGGCTCCTACGAGCAGTACTTC.

The chain uses TRBV29-1 and TRBJ2-3; a possible D gene is TRBD2 (5 bases). With 4 bases removed from V and 1 base from J, the gap between germline ends came to 6 bases. The CDR3 has 12 residues. Germline V CDR1 and CDR2: SQVTM, ANQGSEA. The CDR3 DNA sequence: TGCAGCGTTGGCGGGCGCACAGATACGCAGTATTTT. It specifies CSVGGRTDTQYF.

J is TRBJ2-2 and V is TRBV2; 8 positions match TRBD1. The CDR3 extends over 15 amino acids. The V gene's germline CDR1 is SNHLY and CDR2 FYNNEI. V gave up 5 bases and J gave up 7 bases; unmatched junction bases: 9. The CDR3, as DNA: TGTGCCAGCAGTACGGAACAGGGGGGTCTCGGGGAGCTGTTTTTT. It translates to CASSTEQGGLGELFF.

The chain carries TRBV4-3 and TRBJ2-2, with TRBD1 as a possible D gene (6 bases). The germline V gene encodes CDR1 LGHNA and CDR2 YSLEER. CDR3 size: 18 residues. The V gene lost 1 base and the J gene lost 1 base, with 16 bases spanning the gap. CDR3 loop: CASSQGDRGDKNTGELFF. Written as DNA, the CDR3 is TGCGCCAGCAGCCAAGGGGATCGTGGGGACAAGAACACCGGGGAGCTGTTTTTT.

The V call is TRBV27, the J call TRBJ2-2; 9 bases map to TRBD1. Trimming cost V 4 bases and J 5 bases; bases outside gene matches: 5. Looked up from germline, CDR1 is MNHEY and CDR2 is SMNVEV (reference sequence). CDR3 length: 15 amino acids. The CDR3 DNA reads as TGTGCCAGCAGTTCGACAGGGGGGCCTACCGGGGAGCTGTTTTTT. Protein: CASSSTGGPTGELFF.

The genes are TRBV19 and TRBJ2-1; TRBD2 agrees at 10 bases. Trimming at V came to 6 bases and at J to 6 bases, leaving 8 bases not matched to a gene. The CDR3 runs to 15 residues. CDR1 and CDR2 from the germline V gene are LNHDA and SQIVND (reference sequence). The CDR3 region is CASSRLGTSANEQFF. CDR3 DNA sequence: TGTGCCAGTAGCCGTCTCGGGACTAGCGCCAATGAGCAGTTCTTC.

The chain employs TRBV18 and TRBJ1-5; 7 nucleotides match TRBD1. Germline CDR1 and CDR2: KGHSH and LQKENI. J was trimmed by 6 bases and V by 3 bases; bases with no gene match: 11. The length of the CDR3 is 16 residues. This chain's CDR3 is CASSPGGTASGQPQHF. In DNA form, the CDR3 reads TGTGCCAGCTCACCGGGCGGGACAGCCTCCGGTCAGCCCCAGCATTTT. Full variable domain (remainder filled in from reference TRBV18 and TRBJ1-5): NAGVMQNPRHLVRRRGQEARLRCSPMKGHSHVYWYRQLPEEGLKFMVYLQKENIIDESGMPKERFSAEFPKEGPSILRIQQVVRGDSAAYFCASSPGGTASGQPQHFGDGTRLSIL.

V and J are TRBV5-1 and TRBJ1-1; the D is unclear. The V and J ends lost 4 bases and 8 bases respectively, with 15 bases between them. The CDR3 length is 13 residues. Germline V lookup: CDR1 SGHRS, CDR2 YFSETQ. The chain's CDR3 is CASSVPDGVEAFF. DNA of the CDR3: TGCGCCAGCAGCGTGCCGGACGGGGTCGAAGCTTTCTTT.

The V and J genes are TRBV7-6 and TRBJ2-5; 12 bases map to TRBD1. The V gene's germline CDR1 is SGHVS and CDR2 FNYEAQ. V shed 4 bases and J 1 base; nucleotides not matched to a gene: 16. The CDR3 has 20 amino acids. CDR3 protein: CASSSPTPGQGARGQETQYF. CDR3 in DNA: TGTGCCAGCAGCTCGCCAACCCCGGGACAGGGGGCGCGGGGCCAAGAGACCCAGTACTTC.

This clone has only one observation. The chain has TRBV10-3 and TRBJ2-3; maybe TRBD2 (5 bases). The CDR3 runs to 12 residues. The V end was cut by 2 bases, the J end by 10 bases, with 10 bases between. Germline lookup yields CDR1 ENHRY and CDR2 SYGVKD. The CDR3 protein is CAISEPGSPQYF. CDR3 nucleotides: TGTGCCATCAGTGAGCCGGGATCTCCGCAGTATTTT.

The V gene is TRBV27, the J gene TRBJ1-4, with TRBD1 as a possible D gene (5 bases). V lost 6 bases to trimming and J lost 8 bases, with 19 bases between them. This CDR3 has 15 amino acids. The V gene's germline CDR1 is MNHEY and CDR2 SMNVEV (reference sequence). The CDR3 protein is CASSTAPGGDEKLFF. CDR3 sequence (DNA): TGTGCCAGCAGCACTGCCCCGGGGGGGGACGAAAAACTGTTTTTT.

V gene TRBV6-6 combines with J gene TRBJ1-1; 8 nucleotides agree with TRBD1. The J segment lost 4 bases and the V segment lost 6 bases, leaving 4 bases of the junction unmatched. The CDR3 is 13 residues long. From germline, CDR1 is MNHNY and CDR2 SVGAGI (reference sequence). The CDR3 spells CASRLQGGTEAFF. CDR3 in DNA: TGTGCCAGCAGATTACAGGGGGGCACTGAAGCTTTCTTT.

The chain couples TRBV5-4 to TRBJ1-5; 9 bases match TRBD1. The CDR3 loop spans 15 amino acids. The germline V gene encodes CDR1 SGHNT and CDR2 YYREEE (reference sequence). Trimming at V came to 5 bases and at J to 1 base, leaving 4 bases not matched to a gene. The CDR3: CASSSGQGSNQPQHF. The DNA of the CDR3 is TGTGCCAGCAGTTCGGGACAGGGAAGCAATCAGCCCCAGCATTTT.

The chain carries TRBV5-1 and TRBJ2-2; 7 bases match TRBD2. J was trimmed by 1 base and V by 3 bases; bases with no gene match: 6. The CDR3 is made up of 16 amino acids. CDR1 is SGHRS, CDR2 YFSETQ, per germline. The CDR3 reads CASSSPSGKNTGELFF. The CDR3 region has the DNA TGCGCCAGCAGCTCGCCGAGCGGGAAGAACACCGGGGAGCTGTTTTTT.